This entry lists 16 T cell receptor beta chains sequenced from one sample in a study of blood T cell repertoires in COVID-19. Measured with immunoSEQ multiplex PCR; TCRdb has only the in-frame clones, and not every one. The sample includes 110,000 or so clones, roughly 85% of them seen just once. Sequenced input: peripheral blood. The source is a woman aged 55-69 years with COVID-19, enrolled during active disease.

This chain links TRBV27 with TRBJ1-2; 10 bases match TRBD1. This CDR3 contains 15 residues. V lost 5 bases, J lost 5 bases, and 8 bases stayed unmatched. CDR1 is MNHEY and CDR2 is SMNVEV in the germline V gene (reference sequence). The CDR3: CASSPFDRGHYGYTF. The CDR3 nucleotides read TGTGCCAGCAGTCCTTTCGACAGGGGGCATTATGGCTACACCTTC.

V is TRBV27 and J is TRBJ2-7; 9 bases agree with TRBD1. CDR3 length equals 15 residues. Per germline, CDR1 MNHEY and CDR2 SMNVEV (reference sequence). Losses at the gene ends were 11 bases for V and 5 bases for J; bases not matched to a gene: 16. The CDR3 DNA is TGTGCCCAACTTCTTGACAGGGGGGTATCGAACGAGCAGTACTTC. This codes for CAQLLDRGVSNEQYF.

The chain recombines TRBV12-3 or TRBV12-4 with TRBJ2-1; D remains ambiguous. CDR3 length equals 12 residues. Trimming pared 5 bases from V and 10 bases from J, leaving 12 bases between. The CDR3 protein is CASSLDSLEQFF. CDR3 DNA: TGTGCCAGCAGTCTCGACTCATTGGAGCAGTTCTTC.

The V gene is TRBV19, the J gene TRBJ2-3, with 11 bases aligning to TRBD2. V was clipped by 0 bases and J by 1 base; unmatched bases: 3. The CDR3 extends over 17 amino acids. Germline V gene lookup returns CDR1 LNHDA and CDR2 SQIVND (reference sequence). In nucleotides, the CDR3 is TGTGCCAGTAGTATAGAACTAGCGGGGGTTCGCACAGATACGCAGTATTTT. Translating gives CASSIELAGVRTDTQYF.

This rearrangement joins TRBV5-4 to TRBJ1-1; D unclear. The V gene lost 4 bases and the J gene lost 1 base, with 14 bases spanning the gap. CDR1 and CDR2 from the germline V gene are SGHNT and YYREEE (reference sequence). This CDR3 spans 15 amino acids. The CDR3, as DNA: TGTGCCAGCAGCCAAAATCGAGCTTCGAACACTGAAGCTTTCTTT. It specifies CASSQNRASNTEAFF. Using reference TRBV5-4 and TRBJ1-1 for the parts outside the CDR3, the full variable domain is ETGVTQSPTHLIKTRGQQVTLRCSSQSGHNTVSWYQQALGQGPQFIFQYYREEENGRGNFPPRFSGLQFPNYSSELNVNALELDDSALYLCASSQNRASNTEAFFGQGTRLTVV.

The table lists this clone with a count of one. The rearrangement joins TRBV2 to TRBJ2-4, with a tentative D call TRBD1 (6 bases). The CDR3 has 12 amino acids. Germline CDR1 is SNHLY and CDR2 is FYNNEI. V lost 4 bases and J 8 bases, leaving 9 bases between the germline ends. The CDR3 region has the DNA TGTGCCAGCAGTGTACAGGGATACATTCAGTACTTC. This encodes CASSVQGYIQYF. The whole variable domain, filled in from reference TRBV2 and TRBJ2-4, reads EPEVTQTPSHQVTQMGQEVILRCVPISNHLYFYWYRQILGQKVEFLVSFYNNEISEKSEIFDDQFSVERPDGSNFTLKIRSTKLEDSAMYFCASSVQGYIQYFGAGTRLSVL.

V is TRBV5-1 and J is TRBJ2-7, with TRBD2 matching 8 bases. Germline CDR1 reads SGHRS; CDR2 reads YFSETQ. The CDR3 is 13 residues long. V lost 8 bases, J lost 7 bases, and 11 bases stayed unmatched. This CDR3 reads CASRRGAREEQYF. The CDR3 nucleotides are TGCGCCAGTAGGCGGGGGGCACGGGAAGAGCAGTACTTC.

The chain uses TRBV6-5 and TRBJ1-1; tentatively, D is TRBD1 (5 bases). Trimming removed 2 bases from V and 2 bases from J, with 12 bases in between. The CDR3 is 15 amino acids. The germline CDR1 and CDR2 sequences are MNHEY and SVGAGI. CDR3 in amino acids: CASSYAGPRNTEAFF. CDR3 coding DNA: TGTGCCAGCAGTTACGCGGGGCCCCGTAACACTGAAGCTTTCTTT.

This clone was detected once. This chain joins TRBV7-9 and TRBJ1-2; 10 nucleotides match TRBD1. Germline CDR1 is SEHNR and CDR2 is FQNEAQ (reference sequence). J gave up 8 bases and V 0 bases, and 12 bases lay outside the gene matches. There are 17 residues in the CDR3. The CDR3 here is CASSLADRGRSPSGYTF. Written as DNA, the CDR3 is TGTGCCAGCAGCTTAGCCGACAGGGGGCGGAGTCCGAGCGGCTACACCTTC.

The V and J genes are TRBV5-1 and TRBJ2-1, with D possibly TRBD2 on 6 matching bases. The CDR3 extends over 17 amino acids. Trimming cost V 2 bases and J 7 bases, with 22 bases left between them. Germline V gene sequence: CDR1 SGHRS, CDR2 YFSETQ. The DNA for the CDR3 is TGCGCCAGCAGCTTCGGGATGAGACTAGGGATCCATAATGAGCAGTTCTTC. This encodes CASSFGMRLGIHNEQFF.

The CDR3: CASSEALLGGAYQPQHF. CDR3 nucleotide sequence: TGTGCCAGCAGTGAAGCGCTTCTTGGGGGCGCTTATCAGCCCCAGCATTTT. The rearrangement uses TRBV2 and TRBJ1-5; TRBD1 is a possible D gene (6 bases). The germline gives CDR1 SNHLY, CDR2 FYNNEI. Trimming took off 0 bases at V and 5 bases at J, with 17 bases between the two ends. This CDR3 is 17 amino acids long.

The gene calls are TRBV6-5 and TRBJ1-2, with unresolved D. Germline V gene lookup returns CDR1 MNHEY and CDR2 SVGAGI. Trimming took off 3 bases at V and 2 bases at J, with 10 bases between the two ends. The CDR3 runs to 14 residues. CDR3 region: CASSYSQVNYGYTF. The CDR3 nucleotides read TGTGCCAGCAGTTATAGTCAGGTGAACTATGGCTACACCTTC.

The chain has TRBV5-4 and TRBJ2-3, with D perhaps matching TRBD2 (5 bases). The V gene lost 6 bases and the J gene lost 0 bases, with 11 bases spanning the gap. Germline CDR1 is SGHNT and CDR2 is YYREEE (reference sequence). This CDR3 contains 14 residues. The CDR3 DNA reads TGTGCCAGCAAACTGGAGGCCAGCACAGATACGCAGTATTTT. Amino acids: CASKLEASTDTQYF.

Here the CDR3 reads CASSRGLAGNTGELFF. The CDR3, as DNA: TGTGCCAGCAGTCGGGGACTAGCGGGGAACACCGGGGAGCTGTTTTTT. The chain recombines TRBV6-2 or TRBV6-3 with TRBJ2-2, with TRBD2 matching 12 bases. V trimming: 5 bases; J trimming: 1 base; junction bases outside the gene matches: 2. The CDR3 is made up of 16 amino acids. Germline CDR1 MNHEY, CDR2 SVGEGT.

The rearrangement uses TRBV9 and TRBJ1-3, with D perhaps matching TRBD1 (5 bases). The V and J ends lost 0 bases and 0 bases respectively, with 7 bases between them. In germline, CDR1 is SGDLS, CDR2 YYNGEE. The CDR3 has 15 amino acids. The CDR3 loop is CASSVGQHSGNTIYF. DNA of the CDR3: TGTGCCAGCAGCGTAGGACAGCACTCTGGAAACACCATATATTTT. The whole variable domain, remainder taken from reference TRBV9 and TRBJ1-3, is DSGVTQTPKHLITATGQRVTLRCSPRSGDLSVYWYQQSLDQGLQFLIQYYNGEERAKGNILERFSAQQFPDLHSELNLSSLELGDSALYFCASSVGQHSGNTIYFGEGSWLTVV.

This clone was seen only once. J is TRBJ1-5 and V is TRBV5-1; a possible D gene is TRBD1 (6 bases). Trimming removed 4 bases from V and 1 base from J, with 12 bases in between. The germline V gene has CDR1 SGHRS and CDR2 YFSETQ. The CDR3 totals 15 residues. CDR3 in DNA: TGCGCCAGCAGCCCTGGGACACCAAGCAATCAGCCCCAGCATTTT. Translating gives CASSPGTPSNQPQHF.